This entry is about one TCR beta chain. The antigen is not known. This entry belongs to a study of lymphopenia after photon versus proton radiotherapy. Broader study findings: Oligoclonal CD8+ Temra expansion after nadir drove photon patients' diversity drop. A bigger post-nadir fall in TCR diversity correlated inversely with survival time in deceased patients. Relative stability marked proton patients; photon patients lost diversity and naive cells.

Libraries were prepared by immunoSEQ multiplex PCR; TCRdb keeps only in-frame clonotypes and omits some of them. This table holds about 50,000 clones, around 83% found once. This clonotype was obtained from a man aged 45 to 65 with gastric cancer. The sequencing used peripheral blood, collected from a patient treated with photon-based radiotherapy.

The CDR3 reads CASSLFGTGYKETQYF. The CDR3 DNA sequence: TGTGCCAGCAGCTTGTTCGGGACAGGATACAAAGAGACCCAGTACTTC. J is TRBJ2-5 and V is TRBV11-2, with 8 bases fitting TRBD1. CDR1 SGHAT and CDR2 FQNNGV come from the germline V gene. This CDR3 spans 16 amino acids. The ends lost 3 bases at V and 3 bases at J; junction bases unmatched: 9. The variable domain in full, completed from reference TRBV11-2 and TRBJ2-5, reads EAGVAQSPRYKIIEKRQSVAFWCNPISGHATLYWYQQILGQGPKLLIQFQNNGVVDDSQLPKDRFSAERLKGVDSTLKIQPAKLEDSAVYLCASSLFGTGYKETQYFGPGTRLLVL.